This record covers a single TCR beta chain. How the authors handled the data: Reference gene primer amplification in the assay estimated nucleated cell counts. Data came from immunoSEQ multiplex PCR; TCRdb stores just in-frame clones and leaves some out. The D gene and trimming were derived from the DNA, and the V and J assignments and clone size from that table. Of some 310,000 clones listed, nearly 90% are singletons. The data stem from a study of blood T cell repertoires in COVID-19. Study background: From the United States, Italy and Spain came samples of acute and convalescent COVID-19. Nucleic acid was either cDNA or gDNA, and it came from T cells, B-cell-depleted T cells, or PBMCs.

CDR3 length: 14 amino acids. The germline V gene encodes CDR1 SGHTA and CDR2 FQGNSA. With 3 bases clipped from V and 8 bases from J, the junction kept 5 bases outside the gene matches. Sequencing was performed on peripheral blood. The chain recombines TRBV7-2 with TRBJ1-2, with 11 bases matching TRBD1. The clonotype originates from a woman aged 40 to 55 with COVID-19, enrolled during active disease. CDR3 bases: TGTGCCAGCAGCTTGGGACAGGGGGTTGGGGGCTACACCTTC. Translated, it gives CASSLGQGVGGYTF.